This T cell receptor (beta chain) was recorded in a study of cytomegalovirus exposure and HLA in healthy donors. There are 14 residues in the CDR3. Germline lookup yields CDR1 LNHDA and CDR2 SQIVND (reference sequence). The germline V and J ends were trimmed by 8 bases and 6 bases, with 17 bases remaining between them. 13 Jbeta primers and 60 Vbeta primers were used for the PCR. Generated by immunoSEQ multiplex PCR, the TCRdb table keeps only in-frame clones and is missing some. The data show 150,000 or so clones, about 74% seen once. This clone appeared a single time. This clonotype was sampled from a man aged 35 to 55 in good health and CMV-seropositive. The specimen sequenced was PBMCs. This chain links TRBV19 with TRBJ1-5, with TRBD1 as a possible D gene (6 bases). The CDR3 sequence: CASRQGHTGQPQHF. For the CDR3, the DNA is TGTGCCAGTCGCCAGGGACATACGGGTCAGCCCCAGCATTTT.